This T cell receptor beta chain came from a study of neurological immune-mediated disorders. Specified time point: technical triplicate 2. In germline, CDR1 is SEHNR, CDR2 FQNEAQ (reference sequence). The CDR3 length is 14 residues. The V end was cut by 5 bases, the J end by 5 bases, with 16 bases between. In TCRdb, the 5' RACE reads were re-called with MiXCR into one record per CDR3 protein. Seen here are about 59,000 distinct CDR3 sequences, less than 25% observed once, and the top ten hold about 4.6%. The TCR comes from a man aged 55 to 70 with HTLV-1-associated myelopathy (HAM/TSP). This chain joins TRBV7-9 and TRBJ2-7; the D gene is possibly TRBD1 (6 bases). Sequenced: PBMCs. The CDR3, as DNA: TGTGCCAGCAGCGGGGACACCCTCTGGAACGAGCAGTACTTC. Protein product: CASSGDTLWNEQYF.